This TCR beta chain stems from a study of blood T cell repertoires in COVID-19. In the study overall: PBMCs, B-cell-depleted T cells, or T cells were the source of the cDNA or gDNA that made up the material.

Participant ages covered about 18 to 89 years across around 22 US areas. Clinical history as reported by participants underpinned cohort assignment. Germline V gives CDR1 WNHNN, CDR2 SYGVQD (reference sequence). Trimming shortened V by 4 bases and J by 8 bases, and 15 bases separated the two germline ends. CDR3 length equals 14 residues. How the authors handled the data: It was from reference gene primer amplification that nucleated cell counts were estimated. The method was immunoSEQ multiplex PCR; TCRdb's version includes in-frame clones alone and lacks a portion of them. The V and J calls and clone size were taken over from that table, and D and trimming were inferred from the DNA. There are 350,000 to 450,000 clones in the sample; roughly nine tenths occur only once, and 0.7% to 0.95% lies in the top ten.

The sequence was obtained from a woman in her thirties or forties who had been exposed to COVID-19. V is TRBV10-1 and J is TRBJ2-1; D is perhaps TRBD1 (5 bases). The material sequenced was PBMCs or T cells enriched from blood (not recorded which). The CDR3 here is CASSVGPSEYEQFF. In nucleotides, the CDR3 is TGCGCCAGCAGTGTGGGGCCGTCCGAGTATGAGCAGTTCTTC.